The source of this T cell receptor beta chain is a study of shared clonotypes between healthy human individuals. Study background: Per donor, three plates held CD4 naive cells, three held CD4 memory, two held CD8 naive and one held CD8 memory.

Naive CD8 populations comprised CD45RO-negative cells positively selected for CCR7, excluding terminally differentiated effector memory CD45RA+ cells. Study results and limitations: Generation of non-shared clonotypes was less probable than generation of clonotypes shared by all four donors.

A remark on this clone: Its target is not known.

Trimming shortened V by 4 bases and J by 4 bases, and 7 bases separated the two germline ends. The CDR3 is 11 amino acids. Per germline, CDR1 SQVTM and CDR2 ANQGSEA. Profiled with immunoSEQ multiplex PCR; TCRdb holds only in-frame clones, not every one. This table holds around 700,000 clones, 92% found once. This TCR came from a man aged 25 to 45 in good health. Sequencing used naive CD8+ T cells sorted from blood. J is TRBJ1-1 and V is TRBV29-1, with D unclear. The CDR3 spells CSVVGRTEAFF. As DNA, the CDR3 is TGCAGCGTTGTTGGCCGCACTGAAGCTTTCTTT.